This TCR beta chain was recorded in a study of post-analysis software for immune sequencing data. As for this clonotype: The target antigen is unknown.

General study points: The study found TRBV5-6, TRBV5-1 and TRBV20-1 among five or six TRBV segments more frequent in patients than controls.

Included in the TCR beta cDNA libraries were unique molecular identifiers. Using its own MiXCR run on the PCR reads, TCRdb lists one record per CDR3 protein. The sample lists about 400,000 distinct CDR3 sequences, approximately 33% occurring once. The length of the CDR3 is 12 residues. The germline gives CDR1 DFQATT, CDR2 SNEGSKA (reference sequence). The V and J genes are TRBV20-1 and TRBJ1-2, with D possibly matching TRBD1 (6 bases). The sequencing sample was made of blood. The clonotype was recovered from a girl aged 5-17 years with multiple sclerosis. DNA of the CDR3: TGCGGGGGGGGCAGCTCTAACTATGGCTACACCTTC. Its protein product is CGGGSSNYGYTF.